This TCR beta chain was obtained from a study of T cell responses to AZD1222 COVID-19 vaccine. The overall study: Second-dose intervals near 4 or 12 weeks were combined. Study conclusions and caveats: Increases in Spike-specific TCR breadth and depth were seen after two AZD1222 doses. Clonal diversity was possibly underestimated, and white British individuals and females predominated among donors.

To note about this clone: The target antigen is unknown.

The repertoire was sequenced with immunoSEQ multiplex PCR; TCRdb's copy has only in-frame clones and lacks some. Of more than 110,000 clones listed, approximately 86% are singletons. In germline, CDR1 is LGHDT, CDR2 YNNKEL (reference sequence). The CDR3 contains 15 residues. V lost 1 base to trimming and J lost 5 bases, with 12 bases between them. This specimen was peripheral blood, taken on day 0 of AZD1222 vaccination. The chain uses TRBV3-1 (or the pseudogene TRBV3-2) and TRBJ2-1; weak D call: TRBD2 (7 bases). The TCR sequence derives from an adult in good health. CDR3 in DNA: TGTGCCAGCAGCCAAGCGCGGCGGGGGCACAATGAGCAGTTCTTC. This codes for CASSQARRGHNEQFF.